One T cell receptor beta chain is described in this entry. Per the original methods: Nucleated cell number was recorded as an estimate derived from reference gene primer amplification. Only in-frame clones appear in the TCRdb table, and some are missing; sequencing was by immunoSEQ multiplex PCR. That table gives V, J and clone size, and the DNA gave D and trimming. The sample consists of around 130,000 clones, 80% of them appearing once. The V gene end was trimmed by 3 bases and the J gene end by 2 bases; junction bases not matched to a gene: 3. Germline CDR1 LGHDT, CDR2 YNNKEL (reference sequence). CDR3 length equals 14 residues. This sample was included in a study of blood T cell repertoires in COVID-19. Study context: Whether acute or convalescent, the COVID-19 samples came from the United States, Italy and Spain. PBMCs, B-cell-depleted T cells, or T cells were the source of the cDNA or gDNA that made up the material.

This clonotype was sampled from a man aged 60 to 69 with active or convalescent COVID-19. Sequenced input: peripheral blood. This chain links TRBV3-1 (or the pseudogene TRBV3-2) with TRBJ2-5; 7 bases are a match to TRBD1. The CDR3 nucleotides are TGTGCCAGCAGCCATACAGGGGTGCAAGAGACCCAGTACTTC. Translated, it gives CASSHTGVQETQYF.